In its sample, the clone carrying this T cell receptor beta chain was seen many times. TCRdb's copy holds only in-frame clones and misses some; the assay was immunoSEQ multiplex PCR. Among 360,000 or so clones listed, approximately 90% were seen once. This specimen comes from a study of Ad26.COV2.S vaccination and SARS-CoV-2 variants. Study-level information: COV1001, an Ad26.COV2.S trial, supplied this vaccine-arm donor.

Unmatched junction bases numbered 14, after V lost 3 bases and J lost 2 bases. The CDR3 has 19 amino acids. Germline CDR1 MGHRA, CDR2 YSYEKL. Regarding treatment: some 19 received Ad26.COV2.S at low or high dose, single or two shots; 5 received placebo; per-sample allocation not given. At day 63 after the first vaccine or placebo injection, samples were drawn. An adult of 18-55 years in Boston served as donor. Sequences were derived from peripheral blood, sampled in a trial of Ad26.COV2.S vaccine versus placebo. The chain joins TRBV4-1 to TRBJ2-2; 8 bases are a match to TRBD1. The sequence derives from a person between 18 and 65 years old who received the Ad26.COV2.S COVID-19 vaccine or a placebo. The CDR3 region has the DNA TGCGCCAGCAGCCAGCGTACCGGGACAGGCTACCAAAACACCGGGGAGCTGTTTTTT. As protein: CASSQRTGTGYQNTGELFF.